One and the same sample provided the 2 T cell receptor beta chains below, sequenced in a study of blood T cell repertoires in COVID-19. The protocol was immunoSEQ multiplex PCR, while the TCRdb copy is restricted to in-frame clones and leaves out a portion. The data contain 75,000 to 80,000 clones, 80% to 90% of them singletons. Material for sequencing was peripheral blood. These receptors came from a woman between 55 and 75 years old with acute or convalescent COVID-19.

This clone was found once. The chain is built from TRBV4-3 and TRBJ1-5; TRBD1 agrees at 7 bases. Germline CDR1 is LGHNA and CDR2 is YSLEER. This CDR3 spans 15 amino acids. Losses at the gene ends were 2 bases for V and 1 base for J; bases not matched to a gene: 2. In DNA, the CDR3 is TGCGCCAGCAGCCAAATACAGGGGAGCAATCAGCCCCAGCATTTT. Translated, it gives CASSQIQGSNQPQHF.

This clone was recorded a few times. The J gene is TRBJ2-3, the V gene TRBV23-1; 8 nucleotides agree with TRBD1. TRBV23-1 is an ORF for which the function is uncertain. The CDR3 extends over 19 amino acids. Unmatched junction bases numbered 19, after V lost 3 bases and J lost 5 bases. CDR3 sequence: CASSQGLTRGRRGGDTQYF. The CDR3 bases are TGCGCCAGCAGTCAGGGCTTAACCAGGGGGCGCCGAGGAGGAGATACGCAGTATTTT.